This is a list of T cell receptor beta chains from one sample in a study of T-cell reconstitution after alpha-beta-depleted transplantation in children. TCRdb reanalysed the PCR reads using MiXCR and keeps one entry per CDR3 protein. The sample consists of 490,000 or so distinct CDR3 sequences, about 10% of them appearing once. Source: PBMCs, taken before TCRalphabeta/CD19-depleted stem cell transplant. These receptor sequences come from a child younger than 10 with inherited bone marrow failure, due to receive a stem cell transplant. CDR3s include the opening cysteine and the closing phenylalanine or tryptophan. Fields, in order: J gene, clone size, D gene, V gene, CDR3 DNA, CDR3 protein. The D gene is left open where the match is weak. The size of a clone is reported for some rows only, either as once, few or many, or as a class for expanded clones.

>TRBJ2-5|many|TRBD1|TRBV5-1
TGCGCCAGCAGCGCGGACAGGGGGCAAGAGACCCAGTACTTC
CASSADRGQETQYF
>TRBJ2-3|-|TRBD2|TRBV24-1
TGTGCCACCAGTGACCTAAGCGGGAGAGGGGTAGATACGCAGTATTTT
CATSDLSGRGVDTQYF
>TRBJ2-7|many|-|TRBV14
TGTGCCAGCAGCGACATCCGGGCAAGCTCCTACGAGCAGTACTTC
CASSDIRASSYEQYF
>TRBJ2-1|many|TRBD2|TRBV27
TGTGCCAGCAGTTTAGGTAGCGGGAGGGCCGTTGAGCAGTTCTTC
CASSLGSGRAVEQFF
>TRBJ2-5|many|-|TRBV5-1
TGCGCCAGCAGCTTGATGGGTTTGGGGGAGACCCAGTACTTC
CASSLMGLGETQYF
>TRBJ1-2|many|-|TRBV4-3
TGCGCCAGCAGCCAAGATCGGGGTGGTAACTATGGCTACACCTTC
CASSQDRGGNYGYTF
>TRBJ1-2|-|-|TRBV27
TGTGCCAGCAGTTTGCGAGGGGCAGGCTCGAACTATGGCTACACCTTC
CASSLRGAGSNYGYTF
>TRBJ1-5|-|-|TRBV7-2
TGTGCCAGCAGCTTACTACGGAATAGCAATCAGCCCCAGCATTTT
CASSLLRNSNQPQHF
>TRBJ1-3|many|-|TRBV4-3
TGCGCCAGCAGCCAATCAGACTCTGGAAACACCATATATTTT
CASSQSDSGNTIYF
>TRBJ2-1|many|-|TRBV6-2/TRBV6-3
TGTGCCAGCAGTTACAGAAGCGTCTTCTACAATGAGCAGTTCTTC
CASSYRSVFYNEQFF
>TRBJ2-7|many|-|TRBV29-1
TGCAGCGTTGAAGATTCGGGACAAAGCTCCTACGAGCAGTACTTC
CSVEDSGQSSYEQYF
>TRBJ2-1|many|TRBD2|TRBV7-8
TGTGCCAGCAGCTTAGGGGCACTAGCGGGAGGTTCTGAGCAGTTCTTC
CASSLGALAGGSEQFF
>TRBJ2-7|many|TRBD2|TRBV27
TGTGCCAGCAGTTTTAGGACTAGCTACGAGCAGTACTTC
CASSFRTSYEQYF
>TRBJ2-1|many|TRBD1|TRBV5-6
TGTGCCAGCAGCTGGACAGGGGATGACAATGAGCAGTTCTTC
CASSWTGDDNEQFF
>TRBJ2-1|-|-|TRBV19
TGTGCCAGTAGTGGTCGTTGGGATGAGCAGTTCTTC
CASSGRWDEQFF
>TRBJ2-7|many|-|TRBV4-1
TGCGCCAGCAGCCAAGATCCGGCCCCAAGAGTCTACGAGCAGTACTTC
CASSQDPAPRVYEQYF
>TRBJ2-5|many|-|TRBV4-2
TGTGCCAGCAGCCAAGATCTGGGAAGGGACGAGACCCAGTACTTC
CASSQDLGRDETQYF
>TRBJ1-5|-|TRBD1|TRBV12-3/TRBV12-4
TGTGCCAGCAGTACAGGGGGCAATAGCAATCAGCCCCAGCATTTT
CASSTGGNSNQPQHF
>TRBJ1-4|many|TRBD1|TRBV12-3/TRBV12-4
TGTGCCAGCAGACCGAGACAGGGGCTGTTAGAAAAACTGTTTTTT
CASRPRQGLLEKLFF
>TRBJ2-2|-|-|TRBV30
TGTGCCTGGATTGGTAGAGCGAACACCGGGGAGCTGTTTTTT
CAWIGRANTGELFF
>TRBJ2-1|-|TRBD2|TRBV5-1
TGCGCCAGCAGCTCTAGCGGGAGCGCGGTCAATGAGCAGTTCTTC
CASSSSGSAVNEQFF
>TRBJ2-5|many|TRBD2|TRBV20-1
TGCAGTGCTAGAGAGAGGACTAGCGGGAGTGAGACCCAGTACTTC
CSARERTSGSETQYF
>TRBJ2-1|many|-|TRBV5-1
TGCGCCAGCGGCGATACAGGGTACAATGAGCAGTTCTTC
CASGDTGYNEQFF
>TRBJ1-3|many|-|TRBV7-2
TGTGCCAGCAGCTTAGGGGGTGGTGGAAACACCATATATTTT
CASSLGGGGNTIYF
>TRBJ1-5|many|-|TRBV23-1
TGCGCCGAACGTCGGCGGCCCCAGCATTTT
CAERRRPQHF
>TRBJ2-3|many|-|TRBV7-9
TGTGCCAGCAGCCCCCGTAATAGGGGGGAGGGTACGCAGTATTTT
CASSPRNRGEGTQYF
>TRBJ2-7|few|TRBD1|TRBV20-1
TGCAGTGCTCTGTGGGACAGATCCTACGAGCAGTACTTC
CSALWDRSYEQYF
>TRBJ2-7|many|TRBD1|TRBV6-5
TGTGCCAGCAGTTACTCGACAGGGGAGTCCCCCTACGAGCAGTACTTC
CASSYSTGESPYEQYF
>TRBJ2-7|many|-|TRBV5-6
TGTGCCAGCAGCTTGCTGACGCCCGGCGAGCAGTACTTC
CASSLLTPGEQYF
>TRBJ1-1|many|-|TRBV12-3/TRBV12-4
TGTGCCAGCAGTTTTCATAGTATTTCAGGGCGGATGAACACTGAAGCTTTCTTT
CASSFHSISGRMNTEAFF
>TRBJ1-1|many|TRBD1|TRBV20-1
TGCAGTGCTCATAAACAGGGGATACCGAACACTGAAGCTTTCTTT
CSAHKQGIPNTEAFF
>TRBJ2-7|few|TRBD1|TRBV5-6
TGTGCCAGCAACCCGACAGGGTGGACCCTCGAGCAGTACTTC
CASNPTGWTLEQYF
>TRBJ2-3|-|TRBD2|TRBV11-2
TGTGCCAGCAGCTTCATAGCGGGAGTAATAGATACGCAGTATTTT
CASSFIAGVIDTQYF
>TRBJ2-5|many|TRBD1|TRBV29-1
TGCAGCGTTGAAGGACAGGGGGTCGGGACCCAGTACTTC
CSVEGQGVGTQYF
>TRBJ2-5|-|-|TRBV12-3/TRBV12-4
TGTGCCAGCAGTCCGAGGACAGCCGAAGAGACCCAGTACTTC
CASSPRTAEETQYF
>TRBJ2-3|many|-|TRBV4-1
TGCGCCAGCAGCCAATCCCCCCTTTGGTCGGATACGCAGTATTTT
CASSQSPLWSDTQYF
>TRBJ2-4|-|-|TRBV30
TGTGCCTGGAGTTCCCTTTGGGGTCCGAAAAACATTCAGTACTTC
CAWSSLWGPKNIQYF
>TRBJ1-5|many|-|TRBV20-1
TGCAGTGCTCGACAGGCTCTTTACAATCAGCCCCAGCATTTT
CSARQALYNQPQHF
>TRBJ2-7|many|-|TRBV4-1
TGCGCCAGCAGCCATTACGGGACCCCTAAAGTCTACGAGCAGTACTTC
CASSHYGTPKVYEQYF
>TRBJ1-1|many|-|TRBV4-3
TGCGCCAGCAGCCAACAGGGCCGAATAGGTGAAGCTTTCTTT
CASSQQGRIGEAFF
>TRBJ2-2|few|-|TRBV6-1
TGTGCCAGCAGTCGGGGTTCGGGGCCCGGGGAGCTGTTTTTT
CASSRGSGPGELFF
>TRBJ2-7|many|TRBD1|TRBV7-8
TGTGCCAGCAGCTTAGCGACAGGGGGGAGCTTAGACGAGCAGTACTTC
CASSLATGGSLDEQYF
>TRBJ2-7|many|-|TRBV2
TGTGCCAGCAGTGACGACGGTTCCTACGAGCAGTACTTC
CASSDDGSYEQYF
>TRBJ1-5|once|TRBD1|TRBV20-1
TGCAGTGCTACCAGGGACAGTGGCGTCCTAAGGCGGAATCAGCCCCAGCATTTT
CSATRDSGVLRRNQPQHF